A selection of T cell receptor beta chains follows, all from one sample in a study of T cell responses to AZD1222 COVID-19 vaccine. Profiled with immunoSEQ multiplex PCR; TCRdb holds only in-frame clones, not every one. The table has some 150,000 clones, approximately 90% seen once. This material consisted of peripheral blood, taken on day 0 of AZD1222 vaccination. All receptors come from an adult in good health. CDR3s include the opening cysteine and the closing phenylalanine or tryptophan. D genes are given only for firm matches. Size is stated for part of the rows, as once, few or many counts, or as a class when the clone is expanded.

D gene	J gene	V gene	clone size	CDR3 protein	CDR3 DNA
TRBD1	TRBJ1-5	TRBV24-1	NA	CATSDKTGTGGNQPQHF	TGTGCCACCAGTGATAAAACCGGGACAGGGGGGAATCAGCCCCAGCATTTT
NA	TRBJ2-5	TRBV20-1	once	CSASGRETQYF	TGCAGTGCTAGCGGGAGAGAGACCCAGTACTTC
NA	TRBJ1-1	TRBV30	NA	CAWSVSGTHTEAFF	TGTGCCTGGAGTGTATCCGGCACTCACACTGAAGCTTTCTTT
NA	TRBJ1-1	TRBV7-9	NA	CASSSIGTEAFF	TGTGCCAGCAGCTCCATAGGGACTGAAGCTTTCTTT
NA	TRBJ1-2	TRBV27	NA	CASSTRLAGYTF	TGTGCCAGCAGTACGAGATTGGCTGGCTACACCTTC
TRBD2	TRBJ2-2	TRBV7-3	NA	CASSPTSAGELFF	TGTGCCAGCAGCCCGACTAGCGCCGGGGAGCTGTTTTTT
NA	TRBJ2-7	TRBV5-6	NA	CASSLAPKRPHEQYF	TGTGCCAGCAGCTTGGCGCCAAAACGACCCCACGAGCAGTACTTC
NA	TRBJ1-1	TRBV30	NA	CAWSGLTEAFF	TGTGCCTGGAGTGGGTTGACTGAAGCTTTCTTT
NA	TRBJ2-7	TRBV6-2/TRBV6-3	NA	CASSYKGPYEQYF	TGTGCCAGCAGTTACAAAGGGCCCTACGAGCAGTACTTC
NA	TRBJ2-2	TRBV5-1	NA	CASSLPGKNTGELFF	TGCGCCAGCAGCTTGCCCGGGAAGAACACCGGGGAGCTGTTTTTT
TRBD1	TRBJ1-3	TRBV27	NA	CASSQQGARNTIYF	TGTGCCAGCAGCCAACAGGGGGCACGGAACACCATATATTTT
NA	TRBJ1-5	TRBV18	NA	CASSPPGGTSNQPQHF	TGTGCCAGCTCACCACCGGGGGGGACTAGCAATCAGCCCCAGCATTTT
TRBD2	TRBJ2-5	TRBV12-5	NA	CASVPSGRALFETQYF	TGTGCTAGTGTCCCTAGCGGGAGGGCCCTCTTTGAGACCCAGTACTTC
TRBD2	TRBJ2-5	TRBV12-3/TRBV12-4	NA	CASSYSGSETQYF	TGTGCCAGCAGTTATAGCGGGAGTGAGACCCAGTACTTC
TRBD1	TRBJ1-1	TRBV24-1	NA	CATSDLLWDRGNTEAFF	TGTGCCACCAGTGATTTGCTATGGGACAGGGGAAACACTGAAGCTTTCTTT
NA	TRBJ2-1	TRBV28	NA	CASSPSDSSSEQFF	TGTGCCAGCAGTCCGTCCGACTCGTCGTCGGAGCAGTTCTTC
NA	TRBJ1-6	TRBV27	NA	CASSYGYNSPLHF	TGTGCCAGCAGCTACGGGTATAATTCACCCCTCCACTTT
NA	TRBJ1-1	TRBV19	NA	CASSIDQIGRSEAFF	TGTGCCAGTAGTATAGACCAAATCGGGAGATCTGAAGCTTTCTTT
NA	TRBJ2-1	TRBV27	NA	CASSLFAASSYNEQFF	TGTGCCAGCAGTTTATTTGCCGCCAGCTCCTACAATGAGCAGTTCTTC
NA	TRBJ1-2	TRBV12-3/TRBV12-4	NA	CASSRDFNYGYTF	TGTGCCAGCAGTAGGGACTTTAACTATGGCTACACCTTC
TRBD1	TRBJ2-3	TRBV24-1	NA	CATSDQNRDRLEDTQYF	TGTGCCACCAGTGATCAGAACCGGGACAGACTGGAGGATACGCAGTATTTT
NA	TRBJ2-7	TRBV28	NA	CASSLTQGYEQYF	TGTGCCAGCAGTTTAACCCAGGGGTACGAGCAGTACTTC
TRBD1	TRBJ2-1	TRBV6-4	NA	CASSDSGQGSYNEQFF	TGTGCCAGCAGTGACTCCGGACAGGGTTCCTACAATGAGCAGTTCTTC
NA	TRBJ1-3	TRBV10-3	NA	CAISEFGRSGNTIYF	TGTGCCATCAGTGAGTTTGGGCGTTCTGGAAACACCATATATTTT
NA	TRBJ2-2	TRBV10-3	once	CAISESGGSGTGELFF	TGTGCCATCAGTGAGTCTGGAGGGAGCGGCACCGGGGAGCTGTTTTTT
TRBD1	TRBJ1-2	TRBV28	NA	CASSGGDRGNYGYTF	TGTGCCAGCAGCGGAGGGGACAGGGGAAACTATGGCTACACCTTC
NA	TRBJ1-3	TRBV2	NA	CASSSYRADGNTIYF	TGTGCCAGCAGTTCCTACAGGGCTGATGGAAACACCATATATTTT
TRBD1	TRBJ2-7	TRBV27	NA	CASSLGTEYEQYF	TGTGCCAGCAGTCTTGGGACAGAGTACGAGCAGTACTTC
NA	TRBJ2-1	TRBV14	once	CASSQDGGSYNEQFF	TGTGCCAGCAGCCAAGACGGGGGCTCCTACAATGAGCAGTTCTTC
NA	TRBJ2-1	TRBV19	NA	CASSIGPSVTVVRNEQFF	TGTGCCAGTAGTATAGGCCCAAGTGTCACAGTCGTGCGGAATGAGCAGTTCTTC
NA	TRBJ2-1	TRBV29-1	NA	CSVGTLGRNEQFF	TGCAGCGTCGGGACCCTCGGGCGGAATGAGCAGTTCTTC
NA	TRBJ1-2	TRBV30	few	CAWSDRDNYGYTF	TGTGCCTGGAGTGACAGAGATAACTATGGCTACACCTTC
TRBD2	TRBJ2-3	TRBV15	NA	CATSGGRVDTQYF	TGTGCCACCAGCGGCGGGAGGGTAGATACGCAGTATTTT
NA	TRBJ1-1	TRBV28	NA	CASSLYQGGTEAFF	TGTGCCAGCAGTTTGTATCAGGGCGGAACTGAAGCTTTCTTT
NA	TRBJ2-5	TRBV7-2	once	CASSSRWVRSDGETQYF	TGTGCCAGCAGCTCCCGGTGGGTGCGGTCGGACGGGGAGACCCAGTACTTC
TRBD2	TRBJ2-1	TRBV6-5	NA	CASRATSGRLNEQFF	TGTGCCAGCAGAGCCACTAGCGGGAGATTGAATGAGCAGTTCTTC
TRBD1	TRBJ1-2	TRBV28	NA	CASSFPTTGVRGYTF	TGTGCCAGCAGTTTCCCCACGACAGGGGTACGAGGCTACACCTTC
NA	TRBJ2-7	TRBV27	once	CASSFADPYEQYF	TGTGCCAGCAGTTTTGCGGACCCCTACGAGCAGTACTTC
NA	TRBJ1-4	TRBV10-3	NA	CAISRGAANEKLFF	TGTGCCATCAGCCGGGGTGCAGCTAATGAAAAACTGTTTTTT
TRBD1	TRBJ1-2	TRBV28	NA	CASSLAQGAFGYTF	TGTGCCAGCAGTTTGGCACAGGGGGCGTTTGGCTACACCTTC